This T cell receptor beta chain was captured by sequencing in a study of chemoradiotherapy in HPV16-positive cancers. The study's findings and limits: Candidate HPV-specific clones and E7-related TCR motifs grew in tumor during treatment. HPV-specific T cells were functionally defined from only a couple of HPV16-positive patients.

The assay was immunoSEQ multiplex PCR, and TCRdb's table has in-frame clones only and misses some. The sample carries more than 25,000 clones, over 85% recorded once. This CDR3 contains 13 residues. V lost 3 bases, J lost 6 bases, and 0 bases stayed unmatched. Germline V gene lookup returns CDR1 LNHDA and CDR2 SQIVND (reference sequence). For this clone: The antigen is undetermined.

This sequence joins TRBV19 and TRBJ1-5, with 9 bases aligning to TRBD1. Source: blood, taken from a patient who underwent chemoradiotherapy. This receptor was obtained from a human donor with HPV-associated anogenital cancer. CDR3 protein: CASSMDRGQPQHF. In DNA, the CDR3 is TGTGCCAGTAGTATGGACAGGGGTCAGCCCCAGCATTTT. The full variable domain, rest sourced from reference TRBV19 and TRBJ1-5, is DGGITQSPKYLFRKEGQNVTLSCEQNLNHDAMYWYRQDPGQGLRLIYYSQIVNDFQKGDIAEGYSVSREKKESFPLTVTSAQKNPTAFYLCASSMDRGQPQHFGDGTRLSIL.